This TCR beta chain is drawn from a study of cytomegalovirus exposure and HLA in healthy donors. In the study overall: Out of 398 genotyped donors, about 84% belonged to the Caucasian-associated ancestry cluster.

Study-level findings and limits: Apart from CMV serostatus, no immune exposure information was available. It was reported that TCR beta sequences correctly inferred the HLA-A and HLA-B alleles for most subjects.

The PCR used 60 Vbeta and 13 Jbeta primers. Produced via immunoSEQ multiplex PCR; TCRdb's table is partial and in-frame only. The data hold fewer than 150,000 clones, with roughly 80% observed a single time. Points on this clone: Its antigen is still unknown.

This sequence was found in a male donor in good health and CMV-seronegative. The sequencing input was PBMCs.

The CDR3, as DNA: TGCAGCGCCAAGCGGGGGCCATCCTACGAGCAGTACTTC. This codes for CSAKRGPSYEQYF. The genes are TRBV29-1 and TRBJ2-7; TRBD2 matches at 8 bases. Per germline, CDR1 SQVTM and CDR2 ANQGSEA. Unmatched junction bases numbered 6, after V lost 7 bases and J lost 1 base. This CDR3 comprises 13 residues.